Below, 9 T cell receptor beta chains from the same sample are listed, as sequenced in a study of CD8 T cells in Susac syndrome. With random hexamers, 0.5 to 1 ug RNA was reverse transcribed. TCRdb passed the immunoSEQ multiplex PCR reads through MiXCR, listing each CDR3 protein once. The sample holds some 200,000 distinct CDR3 sequences, approximately 95% seen once. Sequencing used CD4+ T cells from PBMCs. The receptors derive from a human donor with Susac syndrome.

The V gene is TRBV29-1, the J gene TRBJ2-6; D is unresolved. The CDR3 has 13 residues. Germline CDR1 is SQVTM and CDR2 is ANQGSEA. V lost 5 bases and J 0 bases, leaving 5 bases between the germline ends. The CDR3 sequence: CSVQVSGANVLTF. The CDR3 bases are TGCAGCGTTCAGGTCTCTGGGGCCAACGTCCTGACTTTC.

The chain carries TRBV18 and TRBJ2-3, with 12 bases matching TRBD2. Per germline, CDR1 KGHSH and CDR2 LQKENI. The CDR3 extends over 18 amino acids. The trim removed 2 bases at V and 0 bases at J, leaving 6 bases unmatched. Written as DNA, the CDR3 is TGTGCCAGCTCACCAGGGACTAGCGGGTCGCCTAGCACAGATACGCAGTATTTT. Amino acid sequence: CASSPGTSGSPSTDTQYF.

The genes are TRBV20-1 and TRBJ2-5; 10 nucleotides agree with TRBD2. Germline CDR1 is DFQATT and CDR2 is SNEGSKA (reference sequence). The CDR3 loop spans 17 amino acids. V was pared by 1 base and J by 2 bases, with 10 bases of the junction left unmatched. CDR3: CSARALMGLATQETQYF. Here the CDR3 DNA reads TGCAGTGCTAGAGCGCTTATGGGACTAGCGACACAAGAGACCCAGTACTTC.

The chain employs TRBV25-1 and TRBJ1-2; a weak D match, TRBD1 (5 bases). Germline values: CDR1 MGHDK, CDR2 SYGVNS. The CDR3 extends over 13 amino acids. Deletions cut 11 bases from V and 1 base from J, with 14 bases between. CDR3 sequence reads: CACEGPFNYGYTF. DNA of the CDR3: TGTGCCTGTGAGGGACCCTTTAACTATGGCTACACCTTC.

The chain employs TRBV3-1 and TRBJ2-5; 8 bases match TRBD1. Germline V CDR1 and CDR2: LGHDT, YNNKEL (reference sequence). Trimming removed 2 bases from V and 4 bases from J; junction bases left unmatched: 6. This CDR3 spans 15 amino acids. The CDR3 here is CASSQRTGQVETQYF. In DNA form, the CDR3 reads TGTGCCAGCAGCCAACGGACAGGGCAAGTAGAGACCCAGTACTTC.

The genes are TRBV5-1 and TRBJ2-1; 10 bases fit TRBD2. Germline V lookup: CDR1 SGHRS, CDR2 YFSETQ. V shed 3 bases and J 7 bases; nucleotides not matched to a gene: 7. CDR3 size: 15 residues. The CDR3 reads CASSWSGGAGNEQFF. CDR3 coding DNA: TGCGCCAGCAGCTGGAGCGGGGGGGCCGGTAATGAGCAGTTCTTC. The full variable domain, completed using reference TRBV5-1 and TRBJ2-1, is KAGVTQTPRYLIKTRGQQVTLSCSPISGHRSVSWYQQTPGQGLQFLFEYFSETQRNKGNFPGRFSGRQFSNSRSEMNVSTLELGDSALYLCASSWSGGAGNEQFFGPGTRLTVL.

The rearrangement joins TRBV5-6 to TRBJ2-1; D not resolved. Trimming cost V 5 bases and J 4 bases, with 7 bases left between them. Germline V gene data show CDR1 as SGHDT and CDR2 as YYEEEE. The CDR3 sequence is 12 residues long. CDR3 region: CASRNTYNEQFF. The CDR3 DNA follows: TGTGCCAGCAGAAACACGTACAATGAGCAGTTCTTC.

The CDR3 sequence: CASNAEPGQVPSFF. CDR3 coding DNA: TGTGCCAGCAACGCGGAACCGGGACAGGTCCCCTCTTTCTTT. The gene calls are TRBV5-4 and TRBJ1-1, with 8 bases matching TRBD1. After removal of 6 bases from V and 12 bases from J, the junction contained 16 bases not matched to a gene. The CDR3 extends over 14 amino acids. Germline V CDR1 and CDR2: SGHNT, YYREEE (reference sequence).

The chain is built from TRBV20-1 and TRBJ1-5; TRBD1 agrees at 7 bases. Germline loops: CDR1 DFQATT, CDR2 SNEGSKA (reference sequence). CDR3 length equals 15 residues. V dropped 1 base and J dropped 1; count of bases not matched to a gene: 4. The CDR3: CSARVDRRSNQPQHF. DNA for the CDR3: TGCAGTGCTAGAGTGGACAGGAGAAGCAATCAGCCCCAGCATTTT.